The sequence of this T cell receptor (beta chain) was determined in a study of T cells after yellow fever vaccination. Whole-study context: Fractions containing few cells were prepared with SMART-Seq v4 Ultra Low Input.

The CDR3 length is 18 residues. Trimming at V came to 1 base and at J to 6 bases, leaving 14 bases not matched to a gene. The germline CDR1 and CDR2 sequences are SGHVS and FNYEAQ. MiXCR, run by TCRdb on the 5' RACE reads, gives a single entry per CDR3 protein. Of approximately 300,000 distinct CDR3 sequences in the sample, around 6.8% were seen once. This clonotype was counted many times. This chain links TRBV7-6 with TRBJ2-1; 8 bases fit TRBD2. This receptor was taken from a man aged 18 to 30 who received the YFV17D yellow fever vaccine. Sequenced material: PBMCs, taken around 45 days after the first yellow fever vaccination. CDR3 loop: CASSLEASGPLTSNEQFF. CDR3 DNA sequence: TGTGCCAGCAGCTTAGAGGCTAGCGGGCCACTGACGAGCAATGAGCAGTTCTTC.